This TCR beta chain was captured by sequencing in a study of OX40 agonist ivuxolimab in advanced cancers. Assay: immunoSEQ multiplex PCR; the TCRdb copy retains only in-frame clones and omits some. The sample has some 95,000 clones, 70% to 90% seen once; the top ten hold 3% to 4%. The specimen comprised CD4+ or CD8+ T cells sorted from blood, sampled in a trial of the OX40 agonist ivuxolimab. This sequence was found in an adult with an advanced solid tumor such as melanoma, head and neck, liver or kidney cancer.

The CDR3 bases are TGTGCCAGCAGTGATCCTCCGGGACATATGGTGACAGATACGCAGTATTTT. Protein sequence: CASSDPPGHMVTDTQYF. V usage is TRBV6-1 and J usage is TRBJ2-3; weak D call: TRBD1 (6 bases). V was cut by 3 bases and J by 3 bases, with 19 bases left in between. This CDR3 is 17 amino acids long. Germline CDR1 MNHNS, CDR2 SASEGT.